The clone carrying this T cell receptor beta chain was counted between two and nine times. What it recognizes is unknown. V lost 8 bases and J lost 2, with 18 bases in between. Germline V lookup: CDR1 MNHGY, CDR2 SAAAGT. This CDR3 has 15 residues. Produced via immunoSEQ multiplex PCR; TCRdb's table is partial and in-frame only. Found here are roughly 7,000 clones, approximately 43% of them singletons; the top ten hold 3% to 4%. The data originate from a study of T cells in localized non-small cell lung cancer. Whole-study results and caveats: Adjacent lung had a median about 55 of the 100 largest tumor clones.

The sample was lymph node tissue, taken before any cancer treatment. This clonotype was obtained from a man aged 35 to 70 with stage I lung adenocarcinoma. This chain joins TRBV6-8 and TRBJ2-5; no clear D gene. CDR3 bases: TGTGCCAGCGGCCTCCACGGCTGGGGTCAAGAGACCCAGTACTTC. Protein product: CASGLHGWGQETQYF.